The 17 T cell receptor beta chains below come from one sample, sequenced in a study of T cell changes during pregnancy in multiple sclerosis. The protocol was immunoSEQ multiplex PCR, while the TCRdb copy is restricted to in-frame clones and leaves out a portion. Of around 69,000 clones in the sample, around nine tenths are singletons; the top ten hold roughly 2%. The sample consisted of peripheral blood, taken in the second trimester of pregnancy. Receptors were obtained from a female donor in good health, enrolled as a control in a pregnancy study.

The chain joins TRBV5-4 to TRBJ2-2, with a tentative D call TRBD1 (5 bases). Germline V gene sequence: CDR1 SGHNT, CDR2 YYREEE (reference sequence). Trimming stripped 4 bases from V and 0 bases from J, with 16 bases between. The CDR3 has 17 residues. Here the CDR3 DNA reads TGTGCCAGCAGCCGCCCACAGGTTGGGGCGAACACCGGGGAGCTGTTTTTT. This codes for CASSRPQVGANTGELFF.

This clone was found once. This chain connects TRBV19 to TRBJ1-5; no clear D. Germline V gene lookup returns CDR1 LNHDA and CDR2 SQIVND (reference sequence). Deletions cut 6 bases from V and 7 bases from J, with 16 bases between. The CDR3 extends over 14 amino acids. The CDR3 sequence: CASSRSSPNQPQHF. The CDR3 DNA follows: TGTGCCAGTAGCCGAAGCTCCCCCAACCAGCCCCAGCATTTT.

The chain couples TRBV6-5 to TRBJ1-2; maybe TRBD1 (5 bases). The CDR3 consists of 13 residues. Germline loops: CDR1 MNHEY, CDR2 SVGAGI. V dropped 2 bases and J dropped 5 bases, with 9 bases sitting between them. The CDR3 region is CASSYLRQYGYTF. Written as DNA, the CDR3 is TGTGCCAGCAGTTACCTTCGACAGTATGGCTACACCTTC.

The gene calls are TRBV28 and TRBJ2-2; D possibly corresponds to TRBD1 (6 bases). CDR1 is MDHEN, CDR2 SYDVKM, per germline. This CDR3 has 15 residues. Trimming removed 4 bases at V and 1 base at J, with 10 bases between. The CDR3 here is CASSSGQLNTGELFF. Written as DNA, the CDR3 is TGTGCCAGCAGTTCGGGACAATTGAACACCGGGGAGCTGTTTTTT.

This clone occurred once. The chain combines TRBV7-3 with TRBJ1-1; 8 positions match TRBD1. Unmatched junction bases numbered 6, after V lost 2 bases and J lost 1 base. Germline CDR1 is SGHTA and CDR2 is FQGTGA. This CDR3 has 16 amino acids. CDR3 sequence (DNA): TGTGCCAGCAGCTTACGTCCAGGGGGCGAGAACACTGAAGCTTTCTTT. Translation: CASSLRPGGENTEAFF. Full variable domain (missing parts from reference TRBV7-3 and TRBJ1-1): GAGVSQTPSNKVTEKGKYVELRCDPISGHTALYWYRQSLGQGPEFLIYFQGTGAADDSGLPNDRFFAVRPEGSVSTLKIQRTERGDSAVYLCASSLRPGGENTEAFFGQGTRLTVV.

The gene calls are TRBV5-5 and TRBJ1-5; unclear D gene. Germline lookup yields CDR1 SGHKS and CDR2 YYEKEE (reference sequence). The ends were cut back, 4 bases at V and 3 bases at J, with 14 bases in the middle. The CDR3 spans 15 residues. CDR3 DNA sequence: TGTGCCAGCAGCCCCGAGGGCAGGCTCAATCAGCCCCAGCATTTT. Residues: CASSPEGRLNQPQHF.

The chain uses TRBV6-5 and TRBJ2-1; D is possibly TRBD1 (6 bases). Trimming cost V 4 bases and J 2 bases, with 15 bases left between them. This CDR3 is built from 16 residues. CDR1 MNHEY and CDR2 SVGAGI come from the germline V gene. The CDR3 region has the DNA TGTGCCAGCAGTTCTCCGGGACAAGGGCCCTACAATGAGCAGTTCTTC. It translates to CASSSPGQGPYNEQFF.

The CDR3 bases are TGTGCCAGCAGGAACTCCTTTCGCAATCAGCCCCAGCATTTT. Protein sequence: CASRNSFRNQPQHF. The chain combines TRBV6-1 with TRBJ1-5; D is unclear. Germline V gives CDR1 MNHNS, CDR2 SASEGT. This CDR3 is 14 amino acids long. V was trimmed by 6 bases and J by 2 bases, leaving 11 bases between them.

The gene calls are TRBV5-4 and TRBJ2-1; D possibly corresponds to TRBD2 (7 bases). CDR1 is SGHNT, CDR2 YYREEE, per germline (reference sequence). The CDR3 has 15 amino acids. Deletions cut 1 base from V and 8 bases from J, with 16 bases between. This CDR3 is CASSLMGGPIDEQFF. The CDR3 region has the DNA TGTGCCAGCAGCTTGATGGGGGGGCCGATCGATGAGCAGTTCTTC. The complete variable domain, with remaining parts taken from reference TRBV5-4 and TRBJ2-1, reads ETGVTQSPTHLIKTRGQQVTLRCSSQSGHNTVSWYQQALGQGPQFIFQYYREEENGRGNFPPRFSGLQFPNYSSELNVNALELDDSALYLCASSLMGGPIDEQFFGPGTRLTVL.

The chain carries TRBV11-2 and TRBJ2-5, with 11 bases aligning to TRBD2. Germline V CDR1 and CDR2: SGHAT, FQNNGV. The CDR3 has 15 residues. Trimming took 5 bases from V and 4 from J; bases not matched to a gene: 6. CDR3 amino acids: CASSRPLAGGETQYF. The CDR3 nucleotides read TGTGCCAGCAGCCGCCCCCTAGCGGGGGGAGAGACCCAGTACTTC. Full variable domain (rest looked up from reference TRBV11-2 and TRBJ2-5): EAGVAQSPRYKIIEKRQSVAFWCNPISGHATLYWYQQILGQGPKLLIQFQNNGVVDDSQLPKDRFSAERLKGVDSTLKIQPAKLEDSAVYLCASSRPLAGGETQYFGPGTRLLVL.

The CDR3 DNA is TGCGCCAGCAGCCCGGGGACTGCGCGGCGCTCCTACGAGCAGTACTTC. Its protein product is CASSPGTARRSYEQYF. This chain uses TRBV4-1 with TRBJ2-7; D possibly corresponds to TRBD2 (6 bases). The germline gives CDR1 MGHRA, CDR2 YSYEKL. The CDR3 covers 16 residues. The V end lost 4 bases, the J end lost 0 bases, and 16 bases lay between the germline ends.

The chain uses TRBV18 and TRBJ1-2, with a tentative D call TRBD1 (5 bases). V was pared by 2 bases and J by 6 bases, with 13 bases between. Germline assignment: CDR1 KGHSH and CDR2 LQKENI. This CDR3 region has 14 residues. This CDR3 is CASSPKGDTHGYTF. The CDR3 DNA reads as TGTGCCAGCTCACCAAAAGGGGATACCCATGGCTACACCTTC.

This clone was seen a handful of times. This chain uses TRBV4-2 with TRBJ1-2; no reliable D call. V gave up 2 bases and J gave up 6 bases, with 13 bases separating them. CDR1 and CDR2 from the germline V gene are LGHNA and YNFKEQ. This CDR3 region has 14 residues. Here the CDR3 reads CASSQLGAADGYTF. The CDR3 nucleotides are TGTGCCAGCAGCCAATTGGGAGCGGCTGATGGCTACACCTTC.

The gene calls are TRBV27 and TRBJ2-7; TRBD1 agrees at 10 bases. Germline loops: CDR1 MNHEY, CDR2 SMNVEV (reference sequence). Germline trimming cut 3 bases from V and 2 bases from J; bases unmatched to any gene: 4. This CDR3 has 15 amino acids. The CDR3 nucleotides are TGTGCCAGCAGTTTCCGGGACAGGGGAACCTACGAGCAGTACTTC. Protein sequence: CASSFRDRGTYEQYF.

V and J are TRBV4-1 and TRBJ1-2, with 7 bases matching TRBD1. The V gene's germline CDR1 is MGHRA and CDR2 YSYEKL. With V trimmed by 4 bases and J by 4 bases, 6 bases remained unmatched. The CDR3 runs 14 residues. The CDR3 loop is CASSPGTVGYGYTF. The CDR3 DNA reads as TGCGCCAGCAGCCCCGGGACAGTTGGCTATGGCTACACCTTC.

The V gene is TRBV19, the J gene TRBJ2-1; 7 bases line up with TRBD2. V was clipped by 3 bases and J by 10 bases; unmatched bases: 9. CDR3 length: 14 amino acids. Germline assignment: CDR1 LNHDA and CDR2 SQIVND (reference sequence). The CDR3, as DNA: TGTGCCAGTAGTATCGTGGACGGCGGGAGAGAGCAGTTCTTC. Translation: CASSIVDGGREQFF.

The chain has TRBV14 and TRBJ2-3; TRBD1 matches at 7 bases. The CDR3 runs to 17 residues. Losses at the gene ends were 4 bases for V and 0 bases for J; bases not matched to a gene: 10. Germline V CDR1 and CDR2: SGHDN, FVKESK. CDR3: CASSRERTGASTDTQYF. The CDR3 nucleotides read TGTGCCAGCAGCCGCGAGAGGACAGGTGCTAGCACAGATACGCAGTATTTT.